These 31 T cell receptor beta chains originate from one sample sequenced in a study of blood T cells in healthy people across ages. Next came a second PCR, run for about 6 to 12 cycles, which used a sample-barcoded 5' primer along with a J-beta primer mix. A single record per CDR3 protein comes from TCRdb applying MiXCR to the 5' RACE reads. Counted here are about 1,600,000 distinct CDR3 sequences, roughly 40% occurring once; the ten biggest clones make up under 8%. The sample was blood. The receptors originated from a woman between 18 and 29 years old in good health.

The rearrangement uses TRBV20-1 and TRBJ2-4; the match to TRBD1 covers 8 bases. The DNA end favors TRBJ2-7, so the J call may be wrong. The CDR3 extends over 11 amino acids. The germline V gene encodes CDR1 DFQATT and CDR2 SNEGSKA (reference sequence). The CDR3 DNA follows: TGCAGTGCACGACAGGGGAGCGAGCAGTACTTC. This translates into CSARQGSEQYF.

The genes are TRBV7-9 and TRBJ2-7; 9 bases match TRBD1. Matching the DNA end better, TRBJ2-5 makes the J call doubtful. The CDR3 length is 15 residues. Germline CDR1 SEHNR, CDR2 FQNEAQ (reference sequence). The CDR3 DNA is TGTGCCAGCACCCAACAGGGGGCGCCCATGGAGACCCAGTACTTC. Its protein is CASTQQGAPMETQYF.

This clonotype was picked up a small number of times. Here the CDR3 reads CASSVGQGDTQYF. CDR3 DNA sequence: TGTGCCAGCAGCGTAGGCCAGGGAGATACGCAGTATTTT. The V gene is TRBV9, the J gene TRBJ2-3, with D perhaps matching TRBD1 (5 bases). The germline V gene has CDR1 SGDLS and CDR2 YYNGEE. The CDR3 contains 13 residues. Deletions cut 0 bases from V and 5 bases from J, with 7 bases between.

The J gene is TRBJ2-1, the V gene TRBV4-1; D is unresolved. The germline CDR1 and CDR2 sequences are MGHRA and YSYEKL. V gave up 0 bases and J gave up 3 bases, with 9 bases separating them. The CDR3 has 15 amino acids. The CDR3 nucleotides are TGCGCCAGCAGCCAAGAAAATAGGATCTACAATGAGCAGTTCTTC. The encoded protein is CASSQENRIYNEQFF.

The chain is built from TRBV29-1 and TRBJ1-1; D is undetermined. CDR1 and CDR2 from the germline V gene are SQVTM and ANQGSEA. This CDR3 has 13 amino acids. Trimming removed 1 base from V and 1 base from J, with 7 bases in between. CDR3 in DNA: TGCAGCGTTGAAGTACAGAAGAACACTGAAGCTTTCTTT. It encodes CSVEVQKNTEAFF.

The chain uses TRBV2 and TRBJ2-7; 11 bases align to TRBD2. The CDR3 sequence is 14 residues long. With 3 bases clipped from V and 3 bases from J, the junction kept 1 base outside the gene matches. Per the germline V gene, CDR1 is SNHLY and CDR2 is FYNNEI. CDR3 bases: TGTGCCAGCAGTGACGGACTAGCGGGCTACGAGCAGTACTTC. It encodes CASSDGLAGYEQYF.

The table lists this clonotype with a few counts. The rearrangement uses TRBV28 and TRBJ2-7, with D perhaps TRBD2 (6 bases). CDR1 MDHEN and CDR2 SYDVKM come from the germline V gene. Trimming stripped 7 bases from V and 0 bases from J, with 16 bases between. The CDR3 is made up of 15 amino acids. The CDR3 protein is CASNPKRVFSYEQYF. The CDR3 region has the DNA TGTGCCAGCAATCCGAAGCGGGTGTTCTCCTACGAGCAGTACTTC.

The chain has TRBV20-1 and TRBJ2-5; 10 bases are shared with TRBD2. The CDR3 runs to 16 residues. Germline V gene data show CDR1 as DFQATT and CDR2 as SNEGSKA (reference sequence). With V trimmed by 5 bases and J by 2 bases, 11 bases remained unmatched. CDR3 nucleotide sequence: TGCAGTGCTGGCCCACGTCTAGCGGGAGTTCAAGAGACCCAGTACTTC. It translates to CSAGPRLAGVQETQYF.

The rearrangement joins TRBV20-1 to TRBJ1-3; D uncertain. Trimming removed 4 bases at V and 0 bases at J, with 4 bases between. Germline CDR1 DFQATT, CDR2 SNEGSKA (reference sequence). The CDR3 runs 12 residues. The CDR3 region has the DNA TGCAGTGCTACCTACTCTGGAAACACCATATATTTT. It yields the protein CSATYSGNTIYF.

The rearrangement joins TRBV29-1 to TRBJ2-1; the match to TRBD2 covers 11 bases. The CDR3 has 16 residues. Looked up from germline, CDR1 is SQVTM and CDR2 is ANQGSEA. V gave up 3 bases and J gave up 8 bases; unmatched junction bases: 12. The CDR3 protein is CSVDSRIAGGIDEQFF. CDR3 nucleotide sequence: TGCAGCGTTGACAGCCGAATAGCGGGAGGGATCGATGAGCAGTTCTTC.

This clonotype was counted only a few times. This chain uses TRBV12-3 or TRBV12-4 with TRBJ2-3, with 8 bases lining up with TRBD2. The CDR3 has 16 residues. Trimming at V came to 5 bases and at J to 3 bases, leaving 10 bases not matched to a gene. The CDR3 reads CASSIPHSGETDTQYF. The CDR3 nucleotides are TGTGCCAGCAGTATTCCCCATAGCGGGGAGACAGATACGCAGTATTTT.

This clonotype was seen only a few times. J is TRBJ2-3 and V is TRBV6-6, with D hard to call. Germline assignment: CDR1 MNHNY and CDR2 SVGAGI (reference sequence). V lost 5 bases, J lost 7 bases, and 7 bases lay in between. The CDR3 has 11 amino acids. The CDR3 sequence is CASSTEHTQYF. The CDR3 region has the DNA TGTGCCAGCAGTACTGAGCATACGCAGTATTTT.

The rearrangement joins TRBV10-3 to TRBJ1-5; 10 positions match TRBD1. V gave up 6 bases and J gave up 9 bases; unmatched junction bases: 14. Looked up from germline, CDR1 is ENHRY and CDR2 is SYGVKD. This CDR3 spans 16 amino acids. The CDR3 here is CAISDAGQGSLWPQHF. CDR3 nucleotides: TGTGCCATCAGCGACGCGGGACAGGGGAGTTTGTGGCCCCAGCATTTT.

This clonotype was seen a few times. The rearrangement links TRBV3-1 to TRBJ2-1, with 7 bases matching TRBD2. CDR1 is LGHDT, CDR2 YNNKEL, per germline (reference sequence). The CDR3 length is 15 residues. V was clipped by 5 bases and J by 0 bases; unmatched bases: 4. The CDR3 DNA reads TGTGCCAGCAGCGACGAGCGGGGCTCCTACAATGAGCAGTTCTTC. This encodes CASSDERGSYNEQFF.

The chain has TRBV7-3 and TRBJ1-2; tentative D call: TRBD1 (6 bases). V lost 4 bases and J 7 bases, leaving 13 bases between the germline ends. CDR1 SGHTA and CDR2 FQGTGA come from the germline V gene. The CDR3 is made up of 13 amino acids. The CDR3 region is CASSSVTGGGYTF. The CDR3 nucleotides read TGTGCCAGCAGCTCCGTGACAGGCGGTGGCTACACCTTC.

J is TRBJ2-2 and V is TRBV29-1, with D perhaps TRBD1 (6 bases). Trimming took off 4 bases at V and 1 base at J, with 19 bases between the two ends. The germline V gene has CDR1 SQVTM and CDR2 ANQGSEA. This CDR3 has 17 residues. The CDR3 sequence is CSVGGPQGHLNTGELFF. CDR3 DNA: TGCAGCGTTGGTGGGCCCCAGGGACATCTGAACACCGGGGAGCTGTTTTTT.

The gene calls are TRBV5-6 and TRBJ1-4; D remains unclear. In germline, CDR1 is SGHDT, CDR2 YYEEEE. V was shortened by 0 bases and J by 1 base, with 10 bases between the two germline ends. The CDR3 has 16 residues. The CDR3 sequence is CASSLGSTLTNEKLFF. DNA of the CDR3: TGTGCCAGCAGCTTGGGGTCAACACTAACTAATGAAAAACTGTTTTTT.

As concerns this clonotype: One junction end does not reproduce the germline sequence, and a read error may be involved. This chain joins TRBV4-2 and TRBJ2-7, with D possibly being TRBD2 (6 bases). This CDR3 is 16 amino acids long. Germline lookup yields CDR1 LGHNA and CDR2 YNFKEQ. The CDR3 loop is CANSQEVQGGSYEQYF. CDR3 in DNA: TGTGCCAACAGCCAAGAAGTCCAGGGAGGCTCCTACGAGCAGTACTTC.

This chain uses TRBV14 with TRBJ2-1, with no clear D. The J call could be wrong; TRBJ2-7 is a better fit for the DNA end. Germline V gene lookup returns CDR1 SGHDN and CDR2 FVKESK. The CDR3 runs 18 residues. Here the CDR3 reads CASSQVLALSNIYNEQYF. In nucleotides, the CDR3 is TGTGCCAGCAGCCAAGTTTTGGCTCTCAGTAATATCTACAATGAGCAGTACTTC.

The rearrangement uses TRBV3-1 and TRBJ1-4; 7 bases match TRBD1. The V segment lost 0 bases and the J segment 8 bases; nucleotides outside the gene matches: 9. This CDR3 is built from 16 residues. CDR1 is LGHDT, CDR2 YNNKEL, per germline (reference sequence). In DNA form, the CDR3 reads TGTGCCAGCAGCCAAGATGTTCGTCAGGGGGACGAAAAACTGTTTTTT. Protein sequence: CASSQDVRQGDEKLFF.

CDR3 DNA sequence: TGTGCCAGCAGTCAAGTACTAGCGAACGAGCAGTTCTTC. Its translation: CASSQVLANEQFF. The chain carries TRBV12-3 or TRBV12-4 and TRBJ2-1; 7 nucleotides agree with TRBD2. V was clipped by 5 bases and J by 10 bases; unmatched bases: 8. The CDR3 spans 13 residues.

This clonotype was observed once. This sequence joins TRBV19 and TRBJ1-2, with a tentative D call TRBD1 (5 bases). The ends were cut back, 4 bases at V and 4 bases at J, with 10 bases in the middle. The CDR3 is 13 amino acids. Germline lookup yields CDR1 LNHDA and CDR2 SQIVND (reference sequence). CDR3 bases: TGTGCCAGTAGTACGACAGAGAGCTATGGCTACACCTTC. It codes for CASSTTESYGYTF.

In its sample, this clonotype was seen many times. DNA of the CDR3: TGTGCCACGGCACCGAATCAGGGCGAGCAGTTCTTC. Translation: CATAPNQGEQFF. The rearrangement joins TRBV10-3 to TRBJ2-1, with a possible D match to TRBD1 (5 bases). There are 12 residues in the CDR3. Trimming removed 10 bases at V and 10 bases at J, with 17 bases between. The V gene's germline CDR1 is ENHRY and CDR2 SYGVKD.

The V gene is TRBV27, the J gene TRBJ1-3; the D is unclear. CDR1 and CDR2 from the germline V gene are MNHEY and SMNVEV (reference sequence). The V end lost 0 bases, the J end lost 0 bases, and 9 bases lay between the germline ends. The CDR3 totals 16 residues. The CDR3 DNA reads as TGTGCCAGCAGTTTATCCGGAAGCCTCTCTGGAAACACCATATATTTT. It encodes CASSLSGSLSGNTIYF.

This clonotype is a singleton in its sample. The rearrangement joins TRBV20-1 to TRBJ2-6, with 7 bases identical to TRBD1. The CDR3 totals 14 residues. V dropped 5 bases and J dropped 8; count of bases not matched to a gene: 9. Germline CDR1 DFQATT, CDR2 SNEGSKA (reference sequence). CDR3 nucleotide sequence: TGCAGTGCTCGACCACAGGGGACGTCCAACGTCCTGACTTTC. Translating it yields CSARPQGTSNVLTF.

This clonotype has only a few counts. The genes are TRBV12-3 or TRBV12-4 and TRBJ2-7; 9 positions agree with TRBD2. After removal of 5 bases from V and 4 bases from J, the junction contained 6 bases not matched to a gene. This CDR3 comprises 14 residues. CDR3 sequence: CASSTSGSEYEQYF. In DNA, the CDR3 is TGTGCCAGCAGTACTAGCGGGTCCGAATACGAGCAGTACTTC.

This chain uses TRBV20-1 with TRBJ2-3; D remains ambiguous. V lost 5 bases and J lost 2, with 17 bases in between. The CDR3 extends over 15 amino acids. Germline V CDR1 and CDR2: DFQATT, SNEGSKA (reference sequence). The CDR3 nucleotides read TGCAGTGCTTCCCGAGTCGGAAGATACACAGATACGCAGTATTTT. Its translation is CSASRVGRYTDTQYF.

The count of this clonotype is one. This chain links TRBV4-2 with TRBJ2-3, with 12 bases matching TRBD2. This CDR3 has 17 residues. With 1 base clipped from V and 5 bases from J, the junction kept 7 bases outside the gene matches. Germline V CDR1 and CDR2: LGHNA, YNFKEQ. CDR3 sequence (DNA): TGTGCCAGCAGCCAAGGGCCGACTAGCGGGGGTGGAGATACGCAGTATTTT. Translation: CASSQGPTSGGGDTQYF.

The chain joins TRBV11-1 to TRBJ2-7; no clear D. The tail of the sequence fits TRBJ2-5 better, so the J call may be wrong. Germline lookup yields CDR1 SGHAT and CDR2 FQDESV (reference sequence). The CDR3 covers 14 residues. As DNA, the CDR3 is TGTGCCAGCAGCTTAGTCTCGAGGTGGGAGACCCAGTACTTC. Translation: CASSLVSRWETQYF.

This chain links TRBV9 with TRBJ2-1, with 11 bases fitting TRBD1. The J segment lost 12 bases and the V segment lost 3 bases, leaving 8 bases of the junction unmatched. The CDR3 is 14 amino acids. Germline V CDR1 and CDR2: SGDLS, YYNGEE. This CDR3 reads CASSADRGPLGQFF. The CDR3 region has the DNA TGTGCCAGCAGCGCGGACAGGGGGCCCCTTGGGCAGTTCTTC.

The V and J genes are TRBV5-1 and TRBJ1-1; 7 bases agree with TRBD1. This CDR3 comprises 16 residues. Germline V CDR1 and CDR2: SGHRS, YFSETQ. Trimming cost V 0 bases and J 0 bases; bases outside gene matches: 5. The CDR3 sequence is CASSLEATGLNTEAFF. CDR3 nucleotide sequence: TGCGCCAGCAGCTTGGAGGCGACAGGGTTGAACACTGAAGCTTTCTTT.